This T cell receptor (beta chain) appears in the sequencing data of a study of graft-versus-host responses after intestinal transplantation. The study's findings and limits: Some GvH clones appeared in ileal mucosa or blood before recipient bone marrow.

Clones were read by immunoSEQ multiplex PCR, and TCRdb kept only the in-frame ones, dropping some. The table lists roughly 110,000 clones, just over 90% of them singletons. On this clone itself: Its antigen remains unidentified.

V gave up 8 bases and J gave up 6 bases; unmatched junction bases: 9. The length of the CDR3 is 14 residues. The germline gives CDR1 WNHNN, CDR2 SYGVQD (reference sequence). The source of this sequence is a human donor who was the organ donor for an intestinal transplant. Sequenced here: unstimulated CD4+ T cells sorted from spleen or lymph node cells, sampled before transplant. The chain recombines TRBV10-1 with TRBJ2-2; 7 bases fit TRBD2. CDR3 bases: TGCGCCAGCCGGGACTATAGACACTCCGGGGAGCTGTTTTTT. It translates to CASRDYRHSGELFF.